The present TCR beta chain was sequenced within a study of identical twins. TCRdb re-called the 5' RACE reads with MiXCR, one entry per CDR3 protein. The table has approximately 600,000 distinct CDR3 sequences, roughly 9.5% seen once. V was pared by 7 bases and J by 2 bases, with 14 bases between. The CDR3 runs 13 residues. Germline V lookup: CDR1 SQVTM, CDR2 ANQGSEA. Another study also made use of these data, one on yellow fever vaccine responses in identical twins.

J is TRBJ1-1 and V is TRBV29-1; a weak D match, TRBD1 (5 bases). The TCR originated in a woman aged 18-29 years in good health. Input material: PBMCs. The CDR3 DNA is TGCAGCGCAGGGCACACGGGAAACACTGAAGCTTTCTTT. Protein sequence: CSAGHTGNTEAFF.